The clone carrying this T cell receptor beta chain turned up a few times. Its cognate antigen is unknown. The data belong to a study of cytomegalovirus exposure and HLA in healthy donors. Amplification used 60 Vbeta primers and 13 Jbeta primers. Generated by immunoSEQ multiplex PCR, the TCRdb table keeps only in-frame clones and is missing some. The data hold approximately 170,000 clones, with less than 80% observed a single time. The study, taken as a whole, reports: A later analysis showed TCR association rates differing by HLA locus, peaking at DRB1 and lowest at HLA-C.

Germline-derived CDR1 and CDR2 are MNHEY and SMNVEV (reference sequence). The V segment lost 4 bases and the J segment 3 bases; nucleotides outside the gene matches: 4. The CDR3 runs to 16 residues. V gene TRBV27 combines with J gene TRBJ2-1; 12 bases are shared with TRBD2. The TCR sequence derives from a man aged 35 to 55 in good health and CMV-seronegative. The sequenced sample was PBMCs. CDR3 amino acids: CASSSGLAGNYNEQFF. The DNA for the CDR3 is TGTGCCAGCAGTTCCGGACTAGCGGGGAACTACAATGAGCAGTTCTTC.